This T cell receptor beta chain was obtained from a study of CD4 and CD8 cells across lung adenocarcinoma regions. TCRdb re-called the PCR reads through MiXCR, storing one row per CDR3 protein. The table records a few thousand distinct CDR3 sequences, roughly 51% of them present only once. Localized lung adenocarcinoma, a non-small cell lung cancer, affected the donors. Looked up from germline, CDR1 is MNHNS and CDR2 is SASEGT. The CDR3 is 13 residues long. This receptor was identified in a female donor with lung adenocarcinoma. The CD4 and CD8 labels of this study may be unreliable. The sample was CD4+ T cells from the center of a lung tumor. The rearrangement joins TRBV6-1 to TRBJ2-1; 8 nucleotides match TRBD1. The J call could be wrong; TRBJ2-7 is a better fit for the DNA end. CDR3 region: CASIGQGAYEQYF. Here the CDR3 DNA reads TGTGCCAGCATTGGACAGGGAGCCTACGAGCAGTACTTC.